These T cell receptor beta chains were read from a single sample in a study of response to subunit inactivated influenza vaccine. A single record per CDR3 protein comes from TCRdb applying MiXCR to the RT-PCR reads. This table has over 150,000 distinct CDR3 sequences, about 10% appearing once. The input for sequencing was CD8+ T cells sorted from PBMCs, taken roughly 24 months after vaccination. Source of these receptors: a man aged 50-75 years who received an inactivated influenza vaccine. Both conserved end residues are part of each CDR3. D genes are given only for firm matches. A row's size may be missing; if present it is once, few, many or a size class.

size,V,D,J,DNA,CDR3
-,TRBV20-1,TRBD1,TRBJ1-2,TGCAGTGCTCGGGACAGGGATTTGGGGGGCTACACCTTC,CSARDRDLGGYTF
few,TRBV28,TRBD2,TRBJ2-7,TGTGCCAGCAGTTCAGTAGCGGGGGGCACCTACGAGCAGTACTTC,CASSSVAGGTYEQYF
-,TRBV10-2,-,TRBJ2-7,TGCGCCAGCAGTGGCCCGGACAGCTCCTACGAGCAGTACTTC,CASSGPDSSYEQYF
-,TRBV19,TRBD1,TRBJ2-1,TGTGCCAGTAGTAGCCTATCAATTGGGACAGAAAATGAGCAGTTCTTC,CASSSLSIGTENEQFF
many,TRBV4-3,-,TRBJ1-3,TGCGCCAGCAGCCAAGTAGGAGTAAGAAACACCATATATTTT,CASSQVGVRNTIYF
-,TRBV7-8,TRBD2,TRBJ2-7,TGTGCCAGCAGCTTAGGAGGTGGCGGGGGTCACTCCTACGAGCAGTACTTC,CASSLGGGGGHSYEQYF
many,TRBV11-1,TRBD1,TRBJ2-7,TGTGCCAGCAGCCCGACAGGGGGGAGCTTGGCTGGTGCTGAAGCTTTCTACGAGCAGTACTTC,CASSPTGGSLAGAEAFYEQYF
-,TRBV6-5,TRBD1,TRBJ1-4,TGTGCCAGCAGTTCATACGGACAGGCAGGGGAAAAACTGTTTTTT,CASSSYGQAGEKLFF
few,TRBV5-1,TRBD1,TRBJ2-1,TGCGCCAGCAGCTTGCCGGGACAGGGGTACGGTGCTCTCGACAATGAGCAGTTCTTC,CASSLPGQGYGALDNEQFF
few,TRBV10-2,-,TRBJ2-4,TGCGCCAGCAGTGAGTCGACTCGATACATTCAGTACTTC,CASSESTRYIQYF
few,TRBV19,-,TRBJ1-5,TGTGCCAGTAGTATCGGCGTTAGCAATCAGCCCCAGCATTTT,CASSIGVSNQPQHF
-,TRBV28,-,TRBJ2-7,TGTGCCAGCACCTTTCGACAGTCTCCCTACGAGCAGTACTTC,CASTFRQSPYEQYF
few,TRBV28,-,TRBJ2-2,TGTGCCAGCAGCGAATCCGGGACCCCGAACACCGGGGAGCTGTTTTTT,CASSESGTPNTGELFF